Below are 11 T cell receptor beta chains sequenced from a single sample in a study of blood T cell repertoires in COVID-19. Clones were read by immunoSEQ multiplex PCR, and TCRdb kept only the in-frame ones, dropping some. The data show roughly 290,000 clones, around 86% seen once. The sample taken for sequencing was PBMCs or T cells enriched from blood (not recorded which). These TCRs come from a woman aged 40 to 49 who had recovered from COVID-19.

CDR3: CASSPQELLLYEQYF. CDR3 sequence (DNA): TGTGCCAGCAGTCCGCAGGAACTCCTACTCTACGAGCAGTACTTC. The chain joins TRBV7-9 to TRBJ2-7; the D is unclear. V was shortened by 6 bases and J by 3 bases, with 18 bases between the two germline ends. The germline V gene encodes CDR1 SEHNR and CDR2 FQNEAQ (reference sequence). The CDR3 contains 15 residues.

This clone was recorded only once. CDR3 amino acids: CASSPALAGQYF. DNA of the CDR3: TGTGCCAGCAGCCCAGCACTAGCGGGGCAGTACTTC. The chain carries TRBV11-2 and TRBJ2-7, with TRBD2 matching over 9 bases. CDR1 and CDR2 (germline): SGHAT, FQNNGV. CDR3 length: 12 amino acids. The junction had 5 bases not matched to a gene; V was cut back by 5 bases and J by 9 bases.

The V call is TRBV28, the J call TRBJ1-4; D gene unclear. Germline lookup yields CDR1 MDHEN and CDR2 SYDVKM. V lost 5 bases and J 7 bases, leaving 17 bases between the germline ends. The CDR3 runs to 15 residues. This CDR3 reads CASSTPHRDGEKLFF. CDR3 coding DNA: TGTGCCAGCAGTACTCCCCACAGAGATGGTGAAAAACTGTTTTTT.

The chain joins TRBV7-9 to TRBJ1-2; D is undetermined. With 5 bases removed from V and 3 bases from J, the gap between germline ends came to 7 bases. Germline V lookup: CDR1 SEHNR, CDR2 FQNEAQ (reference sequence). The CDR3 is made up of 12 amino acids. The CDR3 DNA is TGTGCCAGCAGCGTTGGCTACTATGGCTACACCTTC. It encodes CASSVGYYGYTF.

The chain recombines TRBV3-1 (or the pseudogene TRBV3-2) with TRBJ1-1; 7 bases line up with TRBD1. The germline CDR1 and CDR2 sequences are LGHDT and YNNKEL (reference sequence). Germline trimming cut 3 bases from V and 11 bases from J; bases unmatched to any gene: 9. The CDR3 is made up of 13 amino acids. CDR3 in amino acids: CASSQTRTGEAFF. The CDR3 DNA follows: TGTGCCAGCAGCCAGACTAGGACAGGAGAGGCTTTCTTT.

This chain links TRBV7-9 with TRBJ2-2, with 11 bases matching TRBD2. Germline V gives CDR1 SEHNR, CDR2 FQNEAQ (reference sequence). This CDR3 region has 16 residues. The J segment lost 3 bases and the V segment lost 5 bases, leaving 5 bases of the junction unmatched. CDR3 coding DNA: TGTGCCAGCAGCCGTAGCGGGAGGGTCGACACCGGGGAGCTGTTTTTT. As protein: CASSRSGRVDTGELFF.

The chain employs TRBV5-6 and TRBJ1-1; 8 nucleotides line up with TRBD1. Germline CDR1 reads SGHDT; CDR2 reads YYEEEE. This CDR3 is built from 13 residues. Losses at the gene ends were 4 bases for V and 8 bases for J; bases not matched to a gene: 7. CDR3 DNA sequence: TGTGCCAGCAGCACAGGGGGACGACTAGAAGCTTTCTTT. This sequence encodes CASSTGGRLEAFF.

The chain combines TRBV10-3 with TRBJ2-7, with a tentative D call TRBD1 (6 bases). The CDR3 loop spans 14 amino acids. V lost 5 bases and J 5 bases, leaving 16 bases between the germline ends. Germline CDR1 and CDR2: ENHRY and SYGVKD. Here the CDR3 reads CAISNRDNRDEQYF. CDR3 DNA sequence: TGTGCCATCAGTAACCGGGACAACAGAGACGAGCAGTACTTC.

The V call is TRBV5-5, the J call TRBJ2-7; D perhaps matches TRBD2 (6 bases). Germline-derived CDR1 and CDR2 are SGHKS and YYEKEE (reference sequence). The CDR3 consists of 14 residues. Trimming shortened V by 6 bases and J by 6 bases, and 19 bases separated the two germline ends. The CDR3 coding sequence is TGTGCCAGCATTCGCGGGATCCCAGAGGCCGAGCAGTACTTC. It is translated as CASIRGIPEAEQYF.

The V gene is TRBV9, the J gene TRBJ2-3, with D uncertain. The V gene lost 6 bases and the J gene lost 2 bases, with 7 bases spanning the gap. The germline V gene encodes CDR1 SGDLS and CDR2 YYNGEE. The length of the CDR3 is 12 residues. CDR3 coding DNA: TGTGCCAGCAACCGGGTCACAGATACGCAGTATTTT. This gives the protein CASNRVTDTQYF.

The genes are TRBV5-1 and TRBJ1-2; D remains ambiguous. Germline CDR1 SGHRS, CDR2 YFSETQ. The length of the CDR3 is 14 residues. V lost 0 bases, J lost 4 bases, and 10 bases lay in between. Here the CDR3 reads CASSLGVEGYGYTF. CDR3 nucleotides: TGCGCCAGCAGCTTGGGGGTCGAGGGCTATGGCTACACCTTC.